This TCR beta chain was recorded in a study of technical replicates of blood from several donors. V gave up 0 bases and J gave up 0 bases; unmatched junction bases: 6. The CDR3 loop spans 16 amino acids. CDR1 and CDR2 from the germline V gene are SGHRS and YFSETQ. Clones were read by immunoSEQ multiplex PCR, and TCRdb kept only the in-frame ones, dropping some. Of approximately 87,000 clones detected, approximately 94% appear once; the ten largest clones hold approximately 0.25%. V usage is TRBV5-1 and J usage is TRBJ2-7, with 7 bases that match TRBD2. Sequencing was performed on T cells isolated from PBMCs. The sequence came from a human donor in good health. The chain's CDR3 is CASSLAQGLFSYEQYF. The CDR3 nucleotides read TGCGCCAGCAGCTTGGCTCAGGGACTATTCTCCTACGAGCAGTACTTC.